This T cell receptor beta chain was retrieved from a study of OX40 agonist ivuxolimab in advanced cancers. In the study overall: Aged roughly 23 to 90 with a mean of around 60 years, they were about 80% male.

Autoimmune disease history or systemic immunosuppression led to patients being barred. Sequencing used immunoSEQ multiplex PCR; TCRdb keeps in-frame clones, though not all of them. Among about 60,000 clones listed, around 85% were seen once. On this clone: Its specificity is not known.

Germline V gene lookup returns CDR1 SQVTM and CDR2 ANQGSEA. V shed 3 bases and J shed 7 bases, with 13 bases lying between them. This CDR3 comprises 13 residues. General study findings and limits: Relative to CD4+ cells, CD8+ T cells on average had more expanded clones. Clonal expansion was seen in CD4+ and CD8+ blood T cells by week 6 at 0.1 to 3.0 mg/kg.

This chain uses TRBV29-1 with TRBJ2-1; D might be TRBD2 (6 bases). The sample in question was CD4+ or CD8+ T cells sorted from blood, obtained in a trial of the OX40 agonist ivuxolimab. This TCR came from an adult with an advanced solid tumor such as melanoma, head and neck, liver or kidney cancer. CDR3 bases: TGCAGCGTTGAGGGGGGATCGAGGAATGAGCAGTTCTTC. It is translated as CSVEGGSRNEQFF.